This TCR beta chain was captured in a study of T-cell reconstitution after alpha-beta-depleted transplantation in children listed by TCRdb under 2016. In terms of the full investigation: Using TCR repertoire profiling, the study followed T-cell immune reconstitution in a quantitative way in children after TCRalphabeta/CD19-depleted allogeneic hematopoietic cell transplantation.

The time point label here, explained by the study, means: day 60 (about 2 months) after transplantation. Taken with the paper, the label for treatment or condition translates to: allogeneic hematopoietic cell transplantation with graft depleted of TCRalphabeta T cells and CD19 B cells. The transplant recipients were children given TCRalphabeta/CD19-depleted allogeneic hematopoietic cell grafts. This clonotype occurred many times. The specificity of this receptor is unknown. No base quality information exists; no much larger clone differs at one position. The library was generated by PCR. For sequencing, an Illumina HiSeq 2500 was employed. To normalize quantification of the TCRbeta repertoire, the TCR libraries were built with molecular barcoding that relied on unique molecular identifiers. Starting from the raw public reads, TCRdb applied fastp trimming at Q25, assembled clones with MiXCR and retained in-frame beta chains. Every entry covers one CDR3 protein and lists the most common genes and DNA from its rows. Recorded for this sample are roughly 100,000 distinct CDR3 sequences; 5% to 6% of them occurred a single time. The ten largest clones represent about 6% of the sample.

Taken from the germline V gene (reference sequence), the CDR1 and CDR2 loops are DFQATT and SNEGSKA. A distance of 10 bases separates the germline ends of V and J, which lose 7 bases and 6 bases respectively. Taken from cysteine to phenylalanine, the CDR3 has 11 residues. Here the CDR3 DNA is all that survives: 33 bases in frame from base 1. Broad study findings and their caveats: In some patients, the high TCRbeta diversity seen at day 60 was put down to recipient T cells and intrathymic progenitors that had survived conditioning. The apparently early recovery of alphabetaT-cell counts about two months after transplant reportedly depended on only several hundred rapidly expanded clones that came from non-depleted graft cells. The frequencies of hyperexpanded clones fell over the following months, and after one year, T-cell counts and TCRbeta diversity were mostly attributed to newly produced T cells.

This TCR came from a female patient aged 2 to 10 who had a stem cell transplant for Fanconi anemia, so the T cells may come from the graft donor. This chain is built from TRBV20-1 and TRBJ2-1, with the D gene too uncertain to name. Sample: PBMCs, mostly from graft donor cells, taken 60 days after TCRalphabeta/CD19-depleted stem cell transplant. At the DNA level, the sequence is TGCAGTGGTGACCGTTTCAATGAGCAGTTCTTC. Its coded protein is CSGDRFNEQFF.